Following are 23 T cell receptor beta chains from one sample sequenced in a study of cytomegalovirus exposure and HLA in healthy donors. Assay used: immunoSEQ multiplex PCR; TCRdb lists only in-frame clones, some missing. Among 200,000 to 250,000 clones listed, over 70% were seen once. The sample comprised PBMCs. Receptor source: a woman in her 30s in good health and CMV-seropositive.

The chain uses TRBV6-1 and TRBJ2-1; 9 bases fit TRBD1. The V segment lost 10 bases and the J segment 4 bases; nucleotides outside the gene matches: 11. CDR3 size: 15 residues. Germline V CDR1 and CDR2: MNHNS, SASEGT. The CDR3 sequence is CATKQTGGLYNEQFF. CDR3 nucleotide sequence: TGTGCCACCAAACAGACAGGGGGTCTTTACAATGAGCAGTTCTTC.

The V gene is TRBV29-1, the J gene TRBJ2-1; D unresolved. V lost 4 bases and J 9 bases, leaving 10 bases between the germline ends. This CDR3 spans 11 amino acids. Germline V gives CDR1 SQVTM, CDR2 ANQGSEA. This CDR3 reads CSVVRLGEQFF. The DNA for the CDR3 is TGCAGCGTTGTGAGGTTGGGTGAGCAGTTCTTC.

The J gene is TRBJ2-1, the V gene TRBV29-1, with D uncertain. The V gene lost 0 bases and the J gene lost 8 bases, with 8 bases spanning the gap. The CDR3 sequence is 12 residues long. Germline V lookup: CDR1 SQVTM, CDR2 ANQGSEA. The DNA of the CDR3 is TGCAGCGTTGAAGAACTTCGTCATGAGCAGTTCTTC. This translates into CSVEELRHEQFF.

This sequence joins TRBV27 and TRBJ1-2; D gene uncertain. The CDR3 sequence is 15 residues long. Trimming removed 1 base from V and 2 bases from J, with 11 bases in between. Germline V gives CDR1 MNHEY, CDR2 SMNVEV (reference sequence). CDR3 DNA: TGTGCCAGCAGTTTATATCGGGGATGGAACTATGGCTACACCTTC. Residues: CASSLYRGWNYGYTF.

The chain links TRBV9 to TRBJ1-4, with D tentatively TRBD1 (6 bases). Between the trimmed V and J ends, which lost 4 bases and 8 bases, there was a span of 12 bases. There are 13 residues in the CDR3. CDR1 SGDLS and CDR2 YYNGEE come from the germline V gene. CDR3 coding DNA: TGTGCCAGCAGCCCTGGGACAAGAGAAAAACTGTTTTTT. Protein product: CASSPGTREKLFF.

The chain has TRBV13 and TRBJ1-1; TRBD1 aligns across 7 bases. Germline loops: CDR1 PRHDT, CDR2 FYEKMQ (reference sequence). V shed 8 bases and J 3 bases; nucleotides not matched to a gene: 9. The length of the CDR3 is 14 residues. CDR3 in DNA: TGTGCCAGCGGTTACAGGGGATCGGACACTGAAGCTTTCTTT. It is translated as CASGYRGSDTEAFF.

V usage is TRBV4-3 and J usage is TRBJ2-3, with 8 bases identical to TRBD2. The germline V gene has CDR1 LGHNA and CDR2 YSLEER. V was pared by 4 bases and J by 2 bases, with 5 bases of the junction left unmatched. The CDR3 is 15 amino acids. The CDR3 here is CASSPEAGVTDTQYF. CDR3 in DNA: TGCGCCAGCAGCCCCGAAGCGGGAGTCACAGATACGCAGTATTTT.

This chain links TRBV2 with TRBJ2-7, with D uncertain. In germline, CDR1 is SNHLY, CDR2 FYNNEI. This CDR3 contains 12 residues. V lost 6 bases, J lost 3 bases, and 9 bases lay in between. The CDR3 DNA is TGTGCCAGCAGACAGAAACTCTACGAGCAGTACTTC. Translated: CASRQKLYEQYF.

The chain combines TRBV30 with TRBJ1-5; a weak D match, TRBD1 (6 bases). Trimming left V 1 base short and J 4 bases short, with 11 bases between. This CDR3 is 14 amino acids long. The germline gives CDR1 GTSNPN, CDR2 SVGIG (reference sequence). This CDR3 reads CAWSGGQLNQPQHF. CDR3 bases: TGTGCCTGGAGTGGTGGACAGCTTAATCAGCCCCAGCATTTT.

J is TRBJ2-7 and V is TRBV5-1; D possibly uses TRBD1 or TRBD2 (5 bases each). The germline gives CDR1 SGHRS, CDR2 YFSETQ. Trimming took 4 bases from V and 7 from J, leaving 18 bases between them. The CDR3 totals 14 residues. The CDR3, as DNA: TGCGCCAGCAGCCAGGGATCCCTCTCGGGGGAGCAGTACTTC. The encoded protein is CASSQGSLSGEQYF.

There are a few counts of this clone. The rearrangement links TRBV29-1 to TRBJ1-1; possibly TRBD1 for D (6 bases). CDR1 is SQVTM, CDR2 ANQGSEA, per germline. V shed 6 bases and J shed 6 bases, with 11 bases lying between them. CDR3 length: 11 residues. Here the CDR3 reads CSVLGTPEAFF. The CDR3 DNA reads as TGCAGCGTGCTTGGGACACCTGAAGCTTTCTTT.

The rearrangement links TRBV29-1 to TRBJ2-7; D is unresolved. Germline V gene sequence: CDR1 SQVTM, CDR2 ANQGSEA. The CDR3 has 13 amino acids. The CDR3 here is CRDPGVSSYEQYF. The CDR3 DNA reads TGCAGAGACCCTGGGGTTTCATCCTACGAGCAGTACTTC.

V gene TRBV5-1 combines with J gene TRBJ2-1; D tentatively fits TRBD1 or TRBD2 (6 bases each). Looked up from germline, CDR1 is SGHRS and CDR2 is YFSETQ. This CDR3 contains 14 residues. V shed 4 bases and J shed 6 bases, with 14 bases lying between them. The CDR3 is CASSGGRKFNEQFF. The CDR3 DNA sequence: TGCGCCAGCAGCGGGGGGCGAAAGTTCAATGAGCAGTTCTTC.

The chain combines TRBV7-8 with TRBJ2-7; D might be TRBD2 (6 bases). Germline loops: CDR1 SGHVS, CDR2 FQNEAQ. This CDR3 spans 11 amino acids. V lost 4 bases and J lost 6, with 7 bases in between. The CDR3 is CASSSGSEQYF. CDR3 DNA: TGTGCCAGCAGCTCCGGGAGCGAGCAGTACTTC.

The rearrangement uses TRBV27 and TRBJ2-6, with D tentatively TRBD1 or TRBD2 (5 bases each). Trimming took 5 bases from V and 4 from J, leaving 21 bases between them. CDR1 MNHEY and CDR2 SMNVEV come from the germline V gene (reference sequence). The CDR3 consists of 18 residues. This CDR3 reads CASSPRTARGAGANVLTF. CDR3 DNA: TGTGCCAGCAGTCCTAGGACCGCGAGGGGTGCCGGGGCCAACGTCCTGACTTTC. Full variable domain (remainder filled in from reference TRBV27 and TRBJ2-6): EAQVTQNPRYLITVTGKKLTVTCSQNMNHEYMSWYRQDPGLGLRQIYYSMNVEVTDKGDVPEGYKVSRKEKRNFPLILESPSPNQTSLYFCASSPRTARGAGANVLTFGAGSRLTVL.

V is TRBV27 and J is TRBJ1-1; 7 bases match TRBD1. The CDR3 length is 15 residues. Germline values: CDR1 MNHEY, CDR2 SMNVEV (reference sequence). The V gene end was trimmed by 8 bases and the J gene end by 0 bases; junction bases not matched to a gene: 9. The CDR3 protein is CASGPGTVLNTEAFF. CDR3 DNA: TGTGCCAGCGGACCCGGGACAGTTCTGAACACTGAAGCTTTCTTT.

The CDR3 spells CASSFTGQGGYEQYF. The CDR3 nucleotides read TGTGCCAGCAGCTTCACGGGACAGGGTGGGTACGAGCAGTACTTC. The chain employs TRBV5-4 and TRBJ2-7; TRBD1 agrees at 9 bases. The CDR3 runs to 15 residues. The trim removed 2 bases at V and 4 bases at J, leaving 7 bases unmatched. Germline V gene sequence: CDR1 SGHNT, CDR2 YYREEE (reference sequence). Full variable domain (outside the CDR3, taken from reference TRBV5-4 and TRBJ2-7): ETGVTQSPTHLIKTRGQQVTLRCSSQSGHNTVSWYQQALGQGPQFIFQYYREEENGRGNFPPRFSGLQFPNYSSELNVNALELDDSALYLCASSFTGQGGYEQYFGPGTRLTVT.

The CDR3 DNA follows: TGTGCTAGTGGTTTCATGAGGAGCACCTACGAGCAGTACTTC. Translation gives CASGFMRSTYEQYF. The chain combines TRBV12-5 with TRBJ2-7; D remains ambiguous. Germline-derived CDR1 and CDR2 are LGHNT and FRNRAP. V lost 3 bases to trimming and J lost 2 bases, with 11 bases between them. The CDR3 runs 14 residues.

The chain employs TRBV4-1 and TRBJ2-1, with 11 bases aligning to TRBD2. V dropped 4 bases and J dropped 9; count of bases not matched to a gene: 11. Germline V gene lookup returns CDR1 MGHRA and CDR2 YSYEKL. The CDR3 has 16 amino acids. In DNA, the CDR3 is TGCGCCAGCAGCCCCTCTACTAGCGGGAGTAGCGGTGAGCAGTTCTTC. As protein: CASSPSTSGSSGEQFF.

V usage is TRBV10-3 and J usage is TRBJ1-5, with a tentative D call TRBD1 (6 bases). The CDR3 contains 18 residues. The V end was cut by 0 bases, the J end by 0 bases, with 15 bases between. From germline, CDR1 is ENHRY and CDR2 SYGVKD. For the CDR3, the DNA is TGTGCCATCAGTGAGTCCAACGGACAGTTCTATAGCAATCAGCCCCAGCATTTT. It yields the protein CAISESNGQFYSNQPQHF.

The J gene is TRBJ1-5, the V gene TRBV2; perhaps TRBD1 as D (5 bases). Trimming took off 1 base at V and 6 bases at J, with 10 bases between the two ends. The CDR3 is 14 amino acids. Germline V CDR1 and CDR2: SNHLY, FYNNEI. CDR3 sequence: CASSEVQAPQPQHF. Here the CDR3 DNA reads TGTGCCAGCAGTGAAGTACAGGCTCCTCAGCCCCAGCATTTT.

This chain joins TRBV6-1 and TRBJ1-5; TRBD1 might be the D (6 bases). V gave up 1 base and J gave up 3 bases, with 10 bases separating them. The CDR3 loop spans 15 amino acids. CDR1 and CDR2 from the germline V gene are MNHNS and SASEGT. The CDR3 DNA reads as TGTGCCAGCAGTGAAGAAGGGGGTAACAATCAGCCCCAGCATTTT. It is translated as CASSEEGGNNQPQHF.

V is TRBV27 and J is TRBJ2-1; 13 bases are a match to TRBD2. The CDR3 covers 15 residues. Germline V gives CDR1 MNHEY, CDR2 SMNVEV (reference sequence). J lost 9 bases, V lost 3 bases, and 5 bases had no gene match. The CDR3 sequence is CASSFLGTSGIEQFF. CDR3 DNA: TGTGCCAGCAGTTTCTTGGGGACTAGCGGGATTGAGCAGTTCTTC.